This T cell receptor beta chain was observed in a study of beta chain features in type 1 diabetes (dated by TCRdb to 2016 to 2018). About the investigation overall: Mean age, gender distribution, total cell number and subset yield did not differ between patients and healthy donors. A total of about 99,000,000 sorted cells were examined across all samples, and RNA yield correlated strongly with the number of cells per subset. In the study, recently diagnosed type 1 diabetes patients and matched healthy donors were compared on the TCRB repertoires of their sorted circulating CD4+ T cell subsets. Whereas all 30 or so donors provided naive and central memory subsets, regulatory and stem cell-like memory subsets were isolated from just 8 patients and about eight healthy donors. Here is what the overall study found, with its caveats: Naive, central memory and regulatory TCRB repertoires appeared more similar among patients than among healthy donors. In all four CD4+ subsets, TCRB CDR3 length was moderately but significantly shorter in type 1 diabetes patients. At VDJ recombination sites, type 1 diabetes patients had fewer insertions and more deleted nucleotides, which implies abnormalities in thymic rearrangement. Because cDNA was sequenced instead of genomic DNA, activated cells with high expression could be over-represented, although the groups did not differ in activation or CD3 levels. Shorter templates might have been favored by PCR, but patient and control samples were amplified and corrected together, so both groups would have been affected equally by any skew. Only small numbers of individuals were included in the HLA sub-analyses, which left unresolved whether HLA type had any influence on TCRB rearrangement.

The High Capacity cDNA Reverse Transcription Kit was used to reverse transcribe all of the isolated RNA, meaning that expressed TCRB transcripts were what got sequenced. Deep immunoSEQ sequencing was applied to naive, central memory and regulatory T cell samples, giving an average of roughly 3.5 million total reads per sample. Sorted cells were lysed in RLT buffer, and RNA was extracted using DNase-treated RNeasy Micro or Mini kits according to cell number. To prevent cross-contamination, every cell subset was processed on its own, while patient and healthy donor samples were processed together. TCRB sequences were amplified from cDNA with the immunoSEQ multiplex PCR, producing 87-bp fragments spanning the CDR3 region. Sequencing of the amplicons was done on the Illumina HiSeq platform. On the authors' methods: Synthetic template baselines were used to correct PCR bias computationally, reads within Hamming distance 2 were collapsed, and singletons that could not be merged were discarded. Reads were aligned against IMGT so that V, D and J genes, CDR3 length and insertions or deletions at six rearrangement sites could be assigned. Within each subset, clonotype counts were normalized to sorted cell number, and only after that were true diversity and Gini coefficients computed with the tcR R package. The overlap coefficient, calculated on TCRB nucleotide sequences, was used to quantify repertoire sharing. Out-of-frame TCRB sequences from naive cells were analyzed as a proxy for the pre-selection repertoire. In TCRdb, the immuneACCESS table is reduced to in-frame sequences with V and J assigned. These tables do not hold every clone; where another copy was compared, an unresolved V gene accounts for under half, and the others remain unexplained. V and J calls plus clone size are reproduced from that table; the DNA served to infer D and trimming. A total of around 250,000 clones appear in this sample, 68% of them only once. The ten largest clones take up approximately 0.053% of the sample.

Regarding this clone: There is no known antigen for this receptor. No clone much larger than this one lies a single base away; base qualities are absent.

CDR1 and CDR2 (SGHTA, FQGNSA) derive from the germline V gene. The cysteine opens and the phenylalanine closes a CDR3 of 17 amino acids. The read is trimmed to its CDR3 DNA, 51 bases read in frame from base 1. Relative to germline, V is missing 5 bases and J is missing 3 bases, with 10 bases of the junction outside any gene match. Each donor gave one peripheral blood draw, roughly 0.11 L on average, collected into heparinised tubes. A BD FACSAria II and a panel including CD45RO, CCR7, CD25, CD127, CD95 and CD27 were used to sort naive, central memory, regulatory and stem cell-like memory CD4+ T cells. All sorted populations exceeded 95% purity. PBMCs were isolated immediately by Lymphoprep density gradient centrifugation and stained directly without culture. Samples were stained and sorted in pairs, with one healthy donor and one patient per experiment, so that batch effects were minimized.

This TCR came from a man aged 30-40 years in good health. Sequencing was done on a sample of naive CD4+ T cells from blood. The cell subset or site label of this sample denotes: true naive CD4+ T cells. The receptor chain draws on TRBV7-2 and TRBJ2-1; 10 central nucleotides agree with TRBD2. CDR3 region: CASSARLAGALYNEQFF. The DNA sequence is TGTGCCAGCAGCGCCCGACTAGCGGGTGCCCTCTACAATGAGCAGTTCTTC.